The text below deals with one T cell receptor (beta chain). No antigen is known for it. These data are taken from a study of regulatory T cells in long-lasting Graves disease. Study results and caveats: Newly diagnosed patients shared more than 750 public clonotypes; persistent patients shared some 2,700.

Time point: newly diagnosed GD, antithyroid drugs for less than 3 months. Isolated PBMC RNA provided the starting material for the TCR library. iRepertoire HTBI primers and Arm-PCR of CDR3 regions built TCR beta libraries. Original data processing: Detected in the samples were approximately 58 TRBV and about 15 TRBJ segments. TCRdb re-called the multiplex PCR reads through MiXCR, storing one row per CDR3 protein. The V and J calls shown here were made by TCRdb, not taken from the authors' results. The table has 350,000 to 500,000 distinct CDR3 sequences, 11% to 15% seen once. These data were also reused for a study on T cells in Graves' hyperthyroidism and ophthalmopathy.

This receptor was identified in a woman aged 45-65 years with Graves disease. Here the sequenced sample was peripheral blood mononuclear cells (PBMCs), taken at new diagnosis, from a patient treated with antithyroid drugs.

The CDR3 spells CASSPFADDSYNEQFF. For the CDR3, the DNA is TGTGCCAGCTCACCTTTCGCGGACGACTCCTACAATGAGCAGTTCTTC. This chain joins TRBV18 and TRBJ2-1; no clear D gene. The V and J ends lost 3 bases and 0 bases respectively, with 12 bases between them. CDR3 length: 16 amino acids. Germline V gene lookup returns CDR1 KGHSH and CDR2 LQKENI.